Presented here are 9 T cell receptor beta chains from one specimen sequenced in a study of shared clonotypes between healthy human individuals. The naive CD8 subset, CD45RO-negative cells positively selected for CCR7, excluded terminally differentiated effector memory CD45RA+ cells. The repertoire was sequenced with immunoSEQ multiplex PCR; TCRdb's copy has only in-frame clones and lacks some. This table has around 2.1 million clones, 85% to 95% appearing once. The specimen was naive CD8+ T cells from PBMCs. The receptors come from a man aged 18 to 29 in good health. Some clones in this sample may be carry-over from other donors' samples.

The chain has TRBV27 and TRBJ2-7; D is possibly TRBD2 (6 bases). The CDR3 is 16 amino acids. V gave up 4 bases and J gave up 0 bases, with 16 bases separating them. Germline V lookup: CDR1 MNHEY, CDR2 SMNVEV (reference sequence). CDR3 protein: CASSSDSSSDSYEQYF. The CDR3, as DNA: TGTGCCAGCAGTTCCGACTCGTCTAGCGACTCCTACGAGCAGTACTTC.

The chain is built from TRBV14 and TRBJ1-6; 7 nucleotides match TRBD1. This CDR3 region has 15 residues. V was clipped by 1 base and J by 9 bases; unmatched bases: 6. The germline gives CDR1 SGHDN, CDR2 FVKESK. CDR3 sequence (DNA): TGTGCCAGCAGCCAAGGGAACAGGGGTTTTTCACCCCTCCACTTT. It encodes CASSQGNRGFSPLHF.

This chain joins TRBV5-4 and TRBJ1-2; D is undetermined. With 4 bases removed from V and 8 bases from J, the gap between germline ends came to 9 bases. This CDR3 has 11 residues. The V gene's germline CDR1 is SGHNT and CDR2 YYREEE (reference sequence). The CDR3, as DNA: TGTGCCAGCAGCGAGACGGGGGGCTACACCTTC. Its protein product is CASSETGGYTF.

In this sample, this clone turned up once. This chain connects TRBV5-8 to TRBJ1-1; D unclear. V shed 4 bases and J shed 6 bases, with 13 bases lying between them. The CDR3 consists of 13 residues. CDR1 SGHTS and CDR2 YDEGEE come from the germline V gene. This CDR3 reads CASSPLNIPEAFF. The CDR3 DNA reads as TGTGCCAGCAGCCCCCTAAACATACCTGAAGCTTTCTTT. Using reference TRBV5-8 and TRBJ1-1 for the parts outside the CDR3, the full variable domain is EAGVTQSPTHLIKTRGQQATLRCSPISGHTSVYWYQQALGLGLQFLLWYDEGEERNRGNFPPRFSGRQFPNYSSELNVNALELEDSALYLCASSPLNIPEAFFGQGTRLTVV.

The rearrangement uses TRBV7-6 and TRBJ2-1, with 7 bases that match TRBD2. The CDR3 length is 15 residues. Losses at the gene ends were 1 base for V and 4 bases for J; bases not matched to a gene: 4. Germline CDR1 is SGHVS and CDR2 is FNYEAQ. The CDR3: CASSLGTSQYNEQFF. CDR3 bases: TGTGCCAGCAGCTTAGGGACTAGTCAATACAATGAGCAGTTCTTC.

This clone was recorded once. The chain uses TRBV19 and TRBJ2-7; 10 bases map to TRBD2. The junction had 9 bases not matched to a gene; V was cut back by 6 bases and J by 4 bases. Germline assignment: CDR1 LNHDA and CDR2 SQIVND (reference sequence). The length of the CDR3 is 15 residues. The CDR3: CASSHVSGRGYEQYF. The CDR3 DNA reads TGTGCCAGTAGCCACGTAAGCGGGAGGGGATACGAGCAGTACTTC.

The genes are TRBV7-3 and TRBJ2-3; TRBD1 matches 10 bases. The germline V gene has CDR1 SGHTA and CDR2 FQGTGA. V lost 2 bases to trimming and J lost 6 bases; unmatched junction nucleotides: 5. This CDR3 comprises 15 residues. The CDR3 sequence is CASSLPGQGDDTQYF. DNA for the CDR3: TGTGCCAGCAGCTTACCCGGACAGGGGGACGATACGCAGTATTTT.

This clone was counted a single time. This chain uses TRBV19 with TRBJ2-3; 7 nucleotides agree with TRBD2. J gave up 4 bases and V 1 base, and 14 bases lay outside the gene matches. CDR3 length: 18 residues. Germline V gene lookup returns CDR1 LNHDA and CDR2 SQIVND (reference sequence). CDR3 DNA sequence: TGTGCCAGTAGTATAGCAGGAAGCGGGATGGCAGTGTCAGATACGCAGTATTTT. Translation: CASSIAGSGMAVSDTQYF.

This chain joins TRBV5-6 and TRBJ1-6; D gene unclear. With 1 base removed from V and 7 bases from J, the gap between germline ends came to 6 bases. The CDR3 is 13 residues long. Per germline, CDR1 SGHDT and CDR2 YYEEEE. CDR3 in amino acids: CASSLTSNSPLHF. The CDR3 region has the DNA TGTGCCAGCAGCTTGACGTCGAATTCACCCCTCCACTTT.